This entry concerns a single T cell receptor (beta chain). As yet, its antigen is unknown. There were TCR beta CDR3 regions amplified from RNA transcripts. The study used the HTBI primer set for a first-round RT-PCR of the TCR CDR3. TCRdb re-derived calls from the multiplex PCR reads in MiXCR, one entry per CDR3 protein. The sample gives around 690,000 distinct CDR3 sequences, approximately 15% of which show up once; around 15% is in the top ten. The data were obtained in a study of T cells in Graves' hyperthyroidism and ophthalmopathy. Calling Graves' hyperthyroidism stable meant ophthalmopathy did not progress within 18 months. In making diagnoses, clinical symptoms, serum thyroxine and TRAb, thyroid ultrasound and orbital computed tomography were all used. Germline CDR1 reads SGHAT; CDR2 reads FQNNGV. Losses at the gene ends were 5 bases for V and 9 bases for J; bases not matched to a gene: 8. This CDR3 region has 16 residues.

Study outcomes and limitations: Ophthalmopathy could be told apart from stable hyperthyroidism with a 13 V-J model.

V gene TRBV11-2 combines with J gene TRBJ1-6; TRBD1 matches 12 bases. The receptor comes from a man between 45 and 60 years old with Graves' hyperthyroidism. The sample comprised blood. This CDR3 reads CASSTPGQGAFSPLHF. CDR3 coding DNA: TGTGCCAGCAGCACCCCGGGACAGGGGGCTTTTTCACCCCTCCACTTT.